This T cell receptor beta chain was documented in a study of T cell repertoires in aging, cancer and after chemotherapy. Study results and caveats: Rebound thymic output was suggested by rising median generation probability during chemotherapy in each cancer cohort. Untreated cancer patients had significantly lower blood TCR diversity than age-matched healthy donors.

Peripheral blood genomic DNA, not sorted cells or RNA, was the template. A mixed TRB-A/B primer pool amplified rearranged TRB by multiplex touch-down PCR. A single record per CDR3 protein comes from TCRdb applying MiXCR to the multiplex PCR reads. Of fewer than 4,500 distinct CDR3 sequences in the sample, about 40% were seen once. This clonotype showed up just a few times. Its antigen is currently unknown. V lost 1 base, J lost 4 bases, and 3 bases stayed unmatched. CDR3 length: 16 residues. The germline CDR1 and CDR2 sequences are KGHDR and SFDVKD. The rearrangement links TRBV24-1 to TRBJ2-2; 9 bases match TRBD1. Sequences were obtained from blood. The TCR comes from a human donor with a solid tumor. The CDR3 DNA reads as TGTGCCACCAGTGATTTCGGGACAGGGAGCACCGGGGAGCTGTTTTTT. Translating it yields CATSDFGTGSTGELFF.